This paragraph covers one TCR beta chain sequence. Its antigen is not identified. Amplification by 5'RACE using constant-segment primers produced TCR alpha and TCR beta cDNA libraries that carried sample barcodes and UMIs. TCRdb reprocessed the 5' RACE reads with MiXCR, giving one entry per CDR3 protein. The sample includes over 120,000 distinct CDR3 sequences, 19% of them seen just once. The record originates from a study of T-cell memory formation after mild COVID-19. In the study overall: The two donors had largely donor-specific TCR clusters. Study-wide results and limits: Largely, contracting CD4+ clones fell within CM and EM, and contracting CD8+ clones within EMRA. Certain responding clones were present in pre-infection memory, suggesting participation of cross-reactive memory.

This clonotype was sampled from an adult woman who had mild COVID-19 (a few samples of this study predate the infection). Cell type and time point are not known. Material: PBMCs or a T cell subset sorted from them (not recorded which).

As DNA, the CDR3 is TGCAGTGCTAGAGCCGGGCAGGCAGGGAGGGGCTACACCTTC. Residues: CSARAGQAGRGYTF. The chain combines TRBV20-1 with TRBJ1-2; D possibly corresponds to TRBD1 (5 bases). Germline CDR1 reads DFQATT; CDR2 reads SNEGSKA (reference sequence). V was trimmed by 1 base and J by 8 bases, leaving 17 bases between them. This CDR3 is 14 amino acids long.